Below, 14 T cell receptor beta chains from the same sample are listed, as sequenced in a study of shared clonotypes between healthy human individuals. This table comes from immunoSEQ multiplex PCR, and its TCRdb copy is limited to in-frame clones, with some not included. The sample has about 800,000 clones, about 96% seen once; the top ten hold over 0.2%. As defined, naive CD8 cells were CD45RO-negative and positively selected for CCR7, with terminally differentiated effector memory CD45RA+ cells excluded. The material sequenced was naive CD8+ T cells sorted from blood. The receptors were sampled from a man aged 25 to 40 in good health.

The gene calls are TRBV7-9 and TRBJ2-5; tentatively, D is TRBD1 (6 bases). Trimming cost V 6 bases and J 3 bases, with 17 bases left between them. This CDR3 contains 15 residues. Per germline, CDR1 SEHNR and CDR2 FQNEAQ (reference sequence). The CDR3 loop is CASSQKGTQKETQYF. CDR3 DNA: TGTGCCAGCAGTCAGAAAGGGACACAAAAAGAGACCCAGTACTTC.

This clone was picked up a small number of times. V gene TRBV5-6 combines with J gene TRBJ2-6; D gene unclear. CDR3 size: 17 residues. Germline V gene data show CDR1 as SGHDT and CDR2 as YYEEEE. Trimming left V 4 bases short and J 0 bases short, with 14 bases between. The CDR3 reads CASSLTKLVSGANVLTF. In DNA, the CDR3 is TGTGCCAGCAGCCTGACGAAACTTGTCTCTGGGGCCAACGTCCTGACTTTC.

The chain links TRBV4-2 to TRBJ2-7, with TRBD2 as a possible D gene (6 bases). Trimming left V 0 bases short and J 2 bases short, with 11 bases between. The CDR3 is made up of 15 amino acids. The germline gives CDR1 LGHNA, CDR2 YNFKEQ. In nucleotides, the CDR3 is TGTGCCAGCAGCCAAGAGGCAGGAGGGCCCTACGAGCAGTACTTC. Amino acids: CASSQEAGGPYEQYF.

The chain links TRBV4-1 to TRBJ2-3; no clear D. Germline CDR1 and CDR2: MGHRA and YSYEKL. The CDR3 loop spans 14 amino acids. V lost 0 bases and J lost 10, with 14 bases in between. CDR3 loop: CASSQDFLGFAQYF. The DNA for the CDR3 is TGCGCCAGCAGCCAAGATTTCCTTGGTTTTGCGCAGTATTTT.

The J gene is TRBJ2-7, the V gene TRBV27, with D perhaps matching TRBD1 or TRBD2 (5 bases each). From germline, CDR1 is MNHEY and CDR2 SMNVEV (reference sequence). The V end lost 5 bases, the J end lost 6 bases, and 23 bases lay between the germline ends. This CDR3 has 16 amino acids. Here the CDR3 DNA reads TGTGCCAGCAGTCAACGCCGGGACCCAGGATCTGTCGAGCAGTACTTC. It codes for CASSQRRDPGSVEQYF.

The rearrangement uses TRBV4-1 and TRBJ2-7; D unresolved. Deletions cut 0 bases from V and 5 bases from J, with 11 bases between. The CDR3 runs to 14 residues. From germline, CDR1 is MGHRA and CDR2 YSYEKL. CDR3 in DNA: TGCGCCAGCAGCCAAGAATGGGTTATGGACGAGCAGTACTTC. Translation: CASSQEWVMDEQYF.

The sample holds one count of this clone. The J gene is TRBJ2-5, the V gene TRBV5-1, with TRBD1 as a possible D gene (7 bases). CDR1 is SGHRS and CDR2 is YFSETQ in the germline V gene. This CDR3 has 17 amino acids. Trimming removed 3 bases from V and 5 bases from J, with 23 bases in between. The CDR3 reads CASSSGQVISRGETQYF. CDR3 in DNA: TGCGCCAGCAGCTCCGGACAGGTCATATCCCGGGGGGAGACCCAGTACTTC.

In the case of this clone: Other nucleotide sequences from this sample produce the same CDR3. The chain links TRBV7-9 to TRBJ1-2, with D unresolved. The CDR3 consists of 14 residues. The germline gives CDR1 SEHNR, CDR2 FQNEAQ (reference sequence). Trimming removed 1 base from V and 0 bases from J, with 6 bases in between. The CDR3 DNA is TGTGCCAGCAGCTTAGGACAAGCTAACTATGGCTACACCTTC. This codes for CASSLGQANYGYTF.

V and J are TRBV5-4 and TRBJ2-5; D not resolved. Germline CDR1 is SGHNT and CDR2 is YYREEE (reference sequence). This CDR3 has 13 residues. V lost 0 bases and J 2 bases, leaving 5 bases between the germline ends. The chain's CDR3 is CASSLAVQETQYF. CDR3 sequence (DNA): TGTGCCAGCAGCTTGGCGGTACAAGAGACCCAGTACTTC.

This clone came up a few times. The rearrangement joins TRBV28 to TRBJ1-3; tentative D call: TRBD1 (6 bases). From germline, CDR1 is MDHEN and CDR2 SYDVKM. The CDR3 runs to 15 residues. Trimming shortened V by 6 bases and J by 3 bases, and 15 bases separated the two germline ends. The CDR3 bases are TGTGCCAGCAGAGAGGACAGTGATATTGGAAACACCATATATTTT. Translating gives CASREDSDIGNTIYF.

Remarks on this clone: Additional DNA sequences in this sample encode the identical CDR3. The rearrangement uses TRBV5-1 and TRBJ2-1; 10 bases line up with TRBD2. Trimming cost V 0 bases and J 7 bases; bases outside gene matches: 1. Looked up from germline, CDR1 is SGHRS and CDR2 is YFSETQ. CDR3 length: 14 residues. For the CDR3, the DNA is TGCGCCAGCAGCTTGGGACTAGCGGGTAATGAGCAGTTCTTC. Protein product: CASSLGLAGNEQFF.

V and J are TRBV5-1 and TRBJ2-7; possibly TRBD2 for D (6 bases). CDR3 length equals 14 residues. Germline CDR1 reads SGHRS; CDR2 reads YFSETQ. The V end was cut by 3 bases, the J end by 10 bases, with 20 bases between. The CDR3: CASSSDYPYSGQYF. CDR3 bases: TGCGCCAGCAGCTCGGACTATCCTTACTCTGGCCAGTACTTC.

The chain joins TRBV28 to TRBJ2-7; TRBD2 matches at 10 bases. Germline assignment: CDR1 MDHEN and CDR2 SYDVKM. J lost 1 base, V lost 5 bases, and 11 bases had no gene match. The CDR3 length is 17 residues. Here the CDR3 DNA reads TGTGCCAGCAGTGACTCTCTAGCGGGAGCTTCTTCCTACGAGCAGTACTTC. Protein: CASSDSLAGASSYEQYF.

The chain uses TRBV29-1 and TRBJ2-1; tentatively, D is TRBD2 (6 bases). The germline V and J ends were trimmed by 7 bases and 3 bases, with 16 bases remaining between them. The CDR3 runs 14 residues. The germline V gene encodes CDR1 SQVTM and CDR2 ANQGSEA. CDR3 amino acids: CSGIAEPSYNEQFF. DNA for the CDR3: TGCAGCGGTATAGCGGAGCCCAGCTACAATGAGCAGTTCTTC.